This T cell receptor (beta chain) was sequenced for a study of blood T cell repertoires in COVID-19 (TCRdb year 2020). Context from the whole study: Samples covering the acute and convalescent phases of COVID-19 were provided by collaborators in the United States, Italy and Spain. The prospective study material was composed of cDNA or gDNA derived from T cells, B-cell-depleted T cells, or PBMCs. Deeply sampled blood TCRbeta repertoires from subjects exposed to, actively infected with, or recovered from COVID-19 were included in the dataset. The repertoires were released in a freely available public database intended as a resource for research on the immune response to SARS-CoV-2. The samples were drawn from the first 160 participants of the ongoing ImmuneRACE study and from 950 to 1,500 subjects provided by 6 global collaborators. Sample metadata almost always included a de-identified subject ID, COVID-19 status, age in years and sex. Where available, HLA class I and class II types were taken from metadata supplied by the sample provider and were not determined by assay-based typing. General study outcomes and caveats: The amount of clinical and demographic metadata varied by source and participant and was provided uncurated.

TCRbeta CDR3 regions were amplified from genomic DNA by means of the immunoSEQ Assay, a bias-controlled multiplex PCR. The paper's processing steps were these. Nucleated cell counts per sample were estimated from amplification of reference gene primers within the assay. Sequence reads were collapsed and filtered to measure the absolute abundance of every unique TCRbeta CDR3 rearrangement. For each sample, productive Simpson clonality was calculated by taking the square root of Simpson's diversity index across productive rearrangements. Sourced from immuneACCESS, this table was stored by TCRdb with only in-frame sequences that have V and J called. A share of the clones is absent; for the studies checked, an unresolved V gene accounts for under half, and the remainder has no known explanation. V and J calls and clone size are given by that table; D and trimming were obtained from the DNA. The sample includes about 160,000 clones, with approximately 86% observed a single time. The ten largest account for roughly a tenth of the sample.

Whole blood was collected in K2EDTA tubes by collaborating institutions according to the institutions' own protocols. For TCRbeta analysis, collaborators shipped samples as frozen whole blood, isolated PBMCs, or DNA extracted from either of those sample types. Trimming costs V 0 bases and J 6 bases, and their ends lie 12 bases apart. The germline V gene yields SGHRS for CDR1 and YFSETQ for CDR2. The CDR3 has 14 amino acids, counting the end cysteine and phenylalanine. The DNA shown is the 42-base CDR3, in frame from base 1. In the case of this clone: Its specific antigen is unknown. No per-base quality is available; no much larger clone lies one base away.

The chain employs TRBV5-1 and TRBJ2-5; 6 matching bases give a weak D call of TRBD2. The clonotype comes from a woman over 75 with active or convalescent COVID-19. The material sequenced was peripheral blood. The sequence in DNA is TGCGCCAGCAGCTTGGAAGGGACTCTCAAGACCCAGTACTTC. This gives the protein CASSLEGTLKTQYF.